One and the same sample provided the 17 T cell receptor beta chains below, sequenced in a study of T cell responses to AZD1222 COVID-19 vaccine. Assay: immunoSEQ multiplex PCR; the TCRdb copy retains only in-frame clones and omits some. The sample carries some 150,000 clones, 88% recorded once. The source was peripheral blood, collected 28 days after the second dose of the MenACWY control vaccine. The receptors shown here come from an adult who received the MenACWY meningococcal vaccine as a control.

J is TRBJ2-7 and V is TRBV28; D gene ambiguous. The V end was cut by 7 bases, the J end by 0 bases, with 7 bases between. This CDR3 region has 12 residues. The germline V gene has CDR1 MDHEN and CDR2 SYDVKM. The CDR3 nucleotides are TGTGCCAGCACTGTGGGCTCCTACGAGCAGTACTTC. It specifies CASTVGSYEQYF.

J is TRBJ1-2 and V is TRBV10-2; D call uncertain. Trimming removed 0 bases at V and 0 bases at J, with 5 bases between. Germline V lookup: CDR1 WSHSY, CDR2 SAAADI. This CDR3 comprises 14 residues. CDR3 protein: CASSESASNYGYTF. The CDR3 DNA reads TGCGCCAGCAGTGAGTCGGCTTCTAACTATGGCTACACCTTC.

The chain has TRBV7-2 and TRBJ1-1, with D possibly matching TRBD1 (5 bases). The length of the CDR3 is 14 residues. CDR1 is SGHTA, CDR2 FQGNSA, per germline. V gave up 2 bases and J gave up 7 bases, with 14 bases separating them. CDR3 loop: CASSLRGGKDEAFF. CDR3 DNA: TGTGCCAGCAGCTTACGGGGGGGGAAGGATGAAGCTTTCTTT.

The chain joins TRBV28 to TRBJ2-7, with no clear D. Germline V gives CDR1 MDHEN, CDR2 SYDVKM. The CDR3 spans 13 residues. V was clipped by 6 bases and J by 2 bases, with 11 bases between them. The DNA for the CDR3 is TGTGCCAGCAGGCGACAAGTCGCCTACGAGCAGTACTTC. It translates to CASRRQVAYEQYF.

The chain carries TRBV5-4 and TRBJ2-1; D is unclear. The CDR3 totals 14 residues. CDR1 SGHNT and CDR2 YYREEE come from the germline V gene (reference sequence). V shed 2 bases and J shed 0 bases, with 6 bases lying between them. CDR3 coding DNA: TGTGCCAGCAGCTTCAGAAACTCCTACAATGAGCAGTTCTTC. Protein sequence: CASSFRNSYNEQFF.

The chain recombines TRBV11-1 with TRBJ1-1; TRBD1 aligns across 9 bases. In germline, CDR1 is SGHAT, CDR2 FQDESV (reference sequence). This CDR3 contains 17 residues. Trimming removed 0 bases from V and 3 bases from J; junction bases left unmatched: 8. CDR3 sequence reads: CASSLAPPGQGYTEAFF. The CDR3 region has the DNA TGTGCCAGCAGCTTAGCTCCCCCGGGACAGGGTTACACTGAAGCTTTCTTT.

The rearrangement uses TRBV28 and TRBJ2-2; 7 bases fit TRBD2. Unmatched junction bases numbered 9, after V lost 10 bases and J lost 1 base. Germline CDR1 reads MDHEN; CDR2 reads SYDVKM. The CDR3 spans 15 residues. The CDR3 bases are TGTGCCACTTTGGGCGGGGGTCTGAACACCGGGGAGCTGTTTTTT. Protein: CATLGGGLNTGELFF. The full variable domain, completed using reference TRBV28 and TRBJ2-2, is DVKVTQSSRYLVKRTGEKVFLECVQDMDHENMFWYRQDPGLGLRLIYFSYDVKMKEKGDIPEGYSVSREKKERFSLILESASTNQTSMYLCATLGGGLNTGELFFGEGSRLTVL.

The chain combines TRBV2 with TRBJ2-7, with D perhaps matching TRBD1 (5 bases). Between the trimmed V and J ends, which lost 7 bases and 1 base, there was a span of 11 bases. CDR3 length: 13 residues. CDR1 is SNHLY and CDR2 is FYNNEI in the germline V gene. The CDR3: CASKGLLSYEQYF. CDR3 coding DNA: TGTGCCAGCAAGGGGTTATTATCCTACGAGCAGTACTTC.

The chain employs TRBV12-3 or TRBV12-4 and TRBJ2-7; D remains unclear. V dropped 5 bases and J dropped 7 bases, with 15 bases sitting between them. The length of the CDR3 is 13 residues. CDR3 DNA sequence: TGTGCCAGCAGTAAAAGTACGACGAGTGAGCAGTACTTC. Its translation is CASSKSTTSEQYF.

V is TRBV2 and J is TRBJ1-1; D is ambiguous. The V gene's germline CDR1 is SNHLY and CDR2 FYNNEI. V was cut by 6 bases and J by 1 base, with 15 bases left in between. This CDR3 contains 15 residues. CDR3 in DNA: TGTGCCAGCAGCCGTGTACGGGGTCCGAACACTGAAGCTTTCTTT. It is translated as CASSRVRGPNTEAFF.

The chain couples TRBV5-6 to TRBJ2-3; no firm D call. Germline CDR1 is SGHDT and CDR2 is YYEEEE. The ends were cut back, 6 bases at V and 3 bases at J, with 14 bases in the middle. The length of the CDR3 is 14 residues. In nucleotides, the CDR3 is TGTGCCAGCACCCCAGTGGGCCAGACAGATACGCAGTATTTT. Translating it yields CASTPVGQTDTQYF.

The rearrangement links TRBV7-2 to TRBJ1-3; a possible D gene is TRBD1 (6 bases). CDR1 and CDR2 from the germline V gene are SGHTA and FQGNSA. The ends were cut back, 4 bases at V and 7 bases at J, with 14 bases in the middle. This CDR3 has 14 residues. CDR3 nucleotide sequence: TGTGCCAGCAGCTGGGGCACAGGGACGAACACCATATATTTT. This codes for CASSWGTGTNTIYF.

The rearrangement links TRBV6-6 to TRBJ1-1; tentatively, D is TRBD1 (5 bases). The germline gives CDR1 MNHNY, CDR2 SVGAGI (reference sequence). The CDR3 runs 14 residues. Trimming stripped 6 bases from V and 1 base from J, with 12 bases between. The CDR3 spells CASRRDGANTEAFF. The CDR3 DNA reads as TGTGCCAGCAGAAGGGACGGGGCGAACACTGAAGCTTTCTTT.

CDR3 DNA sequence: TGCGCCAGCACGACAGGGGTGAACACTGAAGCTTTCTTT. Translation gives CASTTGVNTEAFF. The chain joins TRBV5-1 to TRBJ1-1, with 8 positions matching TRBD1. The CDR3 length is 13 residues. With 6 bases clipped from V and 0 bases from J, the junction kept 1 base outside the gene matches. The germline gives CDR1 SGHRS, CDR2 YFSETQ.

The chain links TRBV19 to TRBJ1-5, with 7 bases aligning to TRBD1. This CDR3 contains 14 residues. Germline CDR1 is LNHDA and CDR2 is SQIVND (reference sequence). V shed 2 bases, J shed 9 bases, and the junction held 7 bases outside the gene matches. The CDR3 DNA sequence: TGTGCCAGTAGTATATCGGGACAGTTTACGCCCCAGCATTTT. It codes for CASSISGQFTPQHF. Variable domain in full (rest from reference TRBV19 and TRBJ1-5): DGGITQSPKYLFRKEGQNVTLSCEQNLNHDAMYWYRQDPGQGLRLIYYSQIVNDFQKGDIAEGYSVSREKKESFPLTVTSAQKNPTAFYLCASSISGQFTPQHFGDGTRLSIL.

The genes are TRBV7-2 and TRBJ2-3; TRBD1 is a possible D gene (6 bases). The germline V gene encodes CDR1 SGHTA and CDR2 FQGNSA. V was trimmed by 6 bases and J by 3 bases, leaving 13 bases between them. The CDR3 is 14 residues long. CDR3: CASRPGQKTDTQYF. The CDR3 nucleotides are TGTGCCAGCAGACCGGGACAAAAGACAGATACGCAGTATTTT.

The chain has TRBV6-2 or TRBV6-3 and TRBJ1-1, with D uncertain. The CDR3 length is 10 residues. Per the germline V gene, CDR1 is MNHEY and CDR2 is SVGEGT. Trimming removed 6 bases from V and 5 bases from J, with 4 bases in between. As DNA, the CDR3 is TGTGCCAGCAGCGCGACTGAAGCTTTCTTT. Translation: CASSATEAFF.